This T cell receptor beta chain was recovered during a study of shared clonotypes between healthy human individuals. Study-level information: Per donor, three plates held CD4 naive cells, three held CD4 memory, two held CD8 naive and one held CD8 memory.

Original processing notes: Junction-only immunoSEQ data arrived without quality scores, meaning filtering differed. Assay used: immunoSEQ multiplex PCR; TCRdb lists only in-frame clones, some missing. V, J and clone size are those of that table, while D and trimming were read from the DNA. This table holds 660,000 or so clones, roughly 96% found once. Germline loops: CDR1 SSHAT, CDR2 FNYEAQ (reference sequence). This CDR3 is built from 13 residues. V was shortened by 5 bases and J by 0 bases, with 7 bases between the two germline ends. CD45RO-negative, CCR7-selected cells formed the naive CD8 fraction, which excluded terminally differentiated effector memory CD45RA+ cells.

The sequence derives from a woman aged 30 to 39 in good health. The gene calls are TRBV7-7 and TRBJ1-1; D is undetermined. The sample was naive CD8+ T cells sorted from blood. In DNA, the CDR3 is TGTGCCAGCAGCCGAAACATGAACACTGAAGCTTTCTTT. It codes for CASSRNMNTEAFF.